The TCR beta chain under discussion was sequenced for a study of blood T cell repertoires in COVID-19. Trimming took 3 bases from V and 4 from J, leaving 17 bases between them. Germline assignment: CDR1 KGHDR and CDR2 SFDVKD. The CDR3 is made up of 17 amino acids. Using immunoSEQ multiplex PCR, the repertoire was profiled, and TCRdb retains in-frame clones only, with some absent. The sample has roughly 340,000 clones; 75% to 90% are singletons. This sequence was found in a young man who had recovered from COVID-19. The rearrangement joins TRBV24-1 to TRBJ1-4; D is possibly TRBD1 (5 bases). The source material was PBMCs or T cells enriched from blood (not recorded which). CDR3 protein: CATSDGFSTGGNEKLFF. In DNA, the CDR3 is TGTGCCACCAGTGATGGATTCTCGACCGGGGGTAATGAAAAACTGTTTTTT.